These T cell receptor beta chains were read from a single sample in a study of sequential checkpoint blockade in melanoma. TCRdb's table, derived via immunoSEQ multiplex PCR, lists solely in-frame clones and lacks some. The sample yields about 5,300 clones, roughly a quarter seen once. The specimen comprised tumor tissue (inferred from file names), sampled from a patient given nivolumab and ipilimumab in sequence. Source of these receptors: a human donor with melanoma. CDR3s include the opening cysteine and the closing phenylalanine or tryptophan. The order of the fields is CDR3 length, V gene, J gene, clone size, D gene, CDR3 DNA, CDR3 protein. D genes are given only for firm matches. Expanded clones are given a class, and other clones once, few, many or no size at all.

CDR3 length: 15
V gene: TRBV6-8
J gene: TRBJ2-1
clone size: -
D gene: TRBD2
CDR3 DNA: TGTGCCAGCAGTTTAGCGGGGGGGATCTACAATGAGCAGTTCTTC
CDR3 protein: CASSLAGGIYNEQFF

CDR3 length: 14
V gene: TRBV11-3
J gene: TRBJ1-2
clone size: many
D gene: TRBD1
CDR3 DNA: TGTGCCAGCAGCTTAGGCGGGACAGGGGTCGGCTACACCTTC
CDR3 protein: CASSLGGTGVGYTF

CDR3 length: 16
V gene: TRBV28
J gene: TRBJ2-1
clone size: once
D gene: TRBD2
CDR3 DNA: TGTGCCAGCAGCCCCTATAGCGGGAGGGGGTACAATGAGCAGTTCTTC
CDR3 protein: CASSPYSGRGYNEQFF

CDR3 length: 18
V gene: TRBV11-3
J gene: TRBJ2-3
clone size: -
D gene: TRBD2
CDR3 DNA: TGTGCCAGCAGCCCCTTGGCCGGGACTAGCGGGAGTACAGATACGCAGTATTTT
CDR3 protein: CASSPLAGTSGSTDTQYF

CDR3 length: 15
V gene: TRBV11-3
J gene: TRBJ2-1
clone size: few
D gene: TRBD2
CDR3 DNA: TGTGCCAGCGAGGGCGGGGGGTCGCACTACAATGAGCAGTTCTTC
CDR3 protein: CASEGGGSHYNEQFF

CDR3 length: 11
V gene: TRBV6-7
J gene: TRBJ2-5
clone size: -
D gene: -
CDR3 DNA: TGTGCCAGCAGTTTCGGGGAGACCCAGTACTTC
CDR3 protein: CASSFGETQYF

CDR3 length: 14
V gene: TRBV11-3
J gene: TRBJ2-5
clone size: -
D gene: TRBD1
CDR3 DNA: TGTGCCAGCAGCCGGACAGGGGCAGGGGAGACCCAGTACTTC
CDR3 protein: CASSRTGAGETQYF

CDR3 length: 16
V gene: TRBV19
J gene: TRBJ2-2
clone size: -
D gene: TRBD1
CDR3 DNA: TGTGCCAGCAAATCAGGGGGCTCGAGGTTCACCGGGGAGCTGTTTTTT
CDR3 protein: CASKSGGSRFTGELFF

CDR3 length: 14
V gene: TRBV28
J gene: TRBJ2-4
clone size: -
D gene: TRBD2
CDR3 DNA: TGTGCCAGCAGCCGTAGCGGGAGAGGGGACATTCAGTACTTC
CDR3 protein: CASSRSGRGDIQYF

CDR3 length: 16
V gene: TRBV11-3
J gene: TRBJ2-1
clone size: few
D gene: -
CDR3 DNA: TGTGCCAGCAGTCCTAGCCTAGCGCTACCCTACAATGAGCAGTTCTTC
CDR3 protein: CASSPSLALPYNEQFF

CDR3 length: 12
V gene: TRBV6-8
J gene: TRBJ2-7
clone size: -
D gene: -
CDR3 DNA: TGTGCCAGCAGTTACGGTCTGATGGGGCAGTACTTC
CDR3 protein: CASSYGLMGQYF

CDR3 length: 16
V gene: TRBV11-3
J gene: TRBJ2-1
clone size: many
D gene: -
CDR3 DNA: TGTGCCAGCAGCCCCGGGGCAGGGCGCTCCTACAATGAGCAGTTCTTC
CDR3 protein: CASSPGAGRSYNEQFF

CDR3 length: 15
V gene: TRBV19
J gene: TRBJ1-1
clone size: -
D gene: TRBD1
CDR3 DNA: TGTGCCACCCAGAGACGGACAGGGAGCATGGGTGAAGCTTTCTTT
CDR3 protein: CATQRRTGSMGEAFF

CDR3 length: 14
V gene: TRBV11-3
J gene: TRBJ1-1
clone size: many
D gene: -
CDR3 DNA: TGTGCCAGCAGCTTAGGTCAGACGAACACTGAAGCTTTCTTT
CDR3 protein: CASSLGQTNTEAFF

CDR3 length: 14
V gene: TRBV11-3
J gene: TRBJ2-7
clone size: many
D gene: -
CDR3 DNA: TGTGCCAGCAGTCCCGCCACATTCTCCTACGAGCAGTACTTC
CDR3 protein: CASSPATFSYEQYF

CDR3 length: 18
V gene: TRBV28
J gene: TRBJ2-6
clone size: -
D gene: -
CDR3 DNA: TGTGCCAGCAGTTTCACAGGGCGTTCACGCTCTGGGGCCAACGTCCTGACTTTC
CDR3 protein: CASSFTGRSRSGANVLTF

CDR3 length: 13
V gene: TRBV28
J gene: TRBJ2-2
clone size: -
D gene: -
CDR3 DNA: TGTGCCAGCAGTACTCGGGAGTACGGGGAGCTGTTTTTT
CDR3 protein: CASSTREYGELFF

CDR3 length: 13
V gene: TRBV7-1
J gene: TRBJ2-1
clone size: many
D gene: -
CDR3 DNA: TGTGCCAGCAGCTTAACCCTCCACAATGAGCAGTTCTTC
CDR3 protein: CASSLTLHNEQFF

CDR3 length: 18
V gene: TRBV11-3
J gene: TRBJ1-4
clone size: many
D gene: -
CDR3 DNA: TGTGCCAGCAGCTTAGTCCCCAACGCCGGGACACAGAATGAAAAACTGTTTTTT
CDR3 protein: CASSLVPNAGTQNEKLFF

CDR3 length: 14
V gene: TRBV29-1
J gene: TRBJ2-7
clone size: few
D gene: TRBD1
CDR3 DNA: TGCAGCGTCCCAGGACAGGGAAATACCTACGAGCAGTACTTC
CDR3 protein: CSVPGQGNTYEQYF